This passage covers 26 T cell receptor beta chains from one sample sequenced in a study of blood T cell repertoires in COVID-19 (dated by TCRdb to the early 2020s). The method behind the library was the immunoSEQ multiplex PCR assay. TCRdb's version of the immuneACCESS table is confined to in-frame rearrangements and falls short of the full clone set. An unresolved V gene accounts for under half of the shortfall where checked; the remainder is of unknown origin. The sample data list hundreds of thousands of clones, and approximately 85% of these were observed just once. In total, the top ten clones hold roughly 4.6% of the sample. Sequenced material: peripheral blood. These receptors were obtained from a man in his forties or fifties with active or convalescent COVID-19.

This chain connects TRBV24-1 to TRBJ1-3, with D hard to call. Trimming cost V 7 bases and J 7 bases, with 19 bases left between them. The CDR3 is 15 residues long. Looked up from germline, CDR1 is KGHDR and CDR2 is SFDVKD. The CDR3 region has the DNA TGTGCCACCAGCCTCGTGCAGGTCCCCTGGAACACCATATATTTT. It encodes CATSLVQVPWNTIYF.

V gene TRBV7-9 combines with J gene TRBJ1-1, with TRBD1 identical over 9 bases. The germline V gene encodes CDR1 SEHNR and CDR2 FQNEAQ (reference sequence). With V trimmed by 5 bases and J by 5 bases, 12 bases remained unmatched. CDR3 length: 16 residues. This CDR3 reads CASSPAWTGVATEAFF. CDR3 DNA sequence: TGTGCCAGCAGCCCCGCCTGGACAGGGGTCGCAACTGAAGCTTTCTTT.

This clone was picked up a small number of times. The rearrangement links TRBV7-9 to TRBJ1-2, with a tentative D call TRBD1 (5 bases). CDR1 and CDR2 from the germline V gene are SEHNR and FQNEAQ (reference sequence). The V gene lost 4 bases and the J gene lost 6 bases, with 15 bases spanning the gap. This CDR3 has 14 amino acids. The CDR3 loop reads CASSSFSGLHGYTF. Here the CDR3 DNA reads TGTGCCAGCAGCTCCTTTTCAGGGCTTCATGGCTACACCTTC.

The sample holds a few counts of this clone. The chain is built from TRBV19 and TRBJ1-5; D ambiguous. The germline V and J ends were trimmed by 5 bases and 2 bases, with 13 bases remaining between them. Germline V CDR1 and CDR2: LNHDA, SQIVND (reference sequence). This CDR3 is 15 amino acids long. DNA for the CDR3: TGTGCCAGTAGTGCCGTCGTCCGAGGCAATCAGCCCCAGCATTTT. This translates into CASSAVVRGNQPQHF. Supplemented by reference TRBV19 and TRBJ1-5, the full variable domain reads DGGITQSPKYLFRKEGQNVTLSCEQNLNHDAMYWYRQDPGQGLRLIYYSQIVNDFQKGDIAEGYSVSREKKESFPLTVTSAQKNPTAFYLCASSAVVRGNQPQHFGDGTRLSIL.

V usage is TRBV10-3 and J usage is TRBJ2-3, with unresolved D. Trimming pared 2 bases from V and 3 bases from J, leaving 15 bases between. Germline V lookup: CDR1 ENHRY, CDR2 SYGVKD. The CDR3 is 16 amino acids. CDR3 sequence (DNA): TGTGCCATCAGTGAGGATCCGGAGTACGAAACAGATACGCAGTATTTT. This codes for CAISEDPEYETDTQYF.

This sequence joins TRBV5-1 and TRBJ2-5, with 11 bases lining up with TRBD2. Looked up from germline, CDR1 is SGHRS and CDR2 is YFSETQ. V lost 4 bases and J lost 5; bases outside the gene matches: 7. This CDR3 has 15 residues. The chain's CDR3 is CASSNLAGGGETQYF. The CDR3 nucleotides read TGCGCCAGCAGCAACCTAGCGGGAGGCGGGGAGACCCAGTACTTC.

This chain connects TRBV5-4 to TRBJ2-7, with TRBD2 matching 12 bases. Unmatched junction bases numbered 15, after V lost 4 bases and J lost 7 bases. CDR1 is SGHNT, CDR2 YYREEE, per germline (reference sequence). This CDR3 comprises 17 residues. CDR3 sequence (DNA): TGTGCCAGCAGCCCGACCCTACTAGCGGGAGGTCTGGGGGAGCAGTACTTC. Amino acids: CASSPTLLAGGLGEQYF.

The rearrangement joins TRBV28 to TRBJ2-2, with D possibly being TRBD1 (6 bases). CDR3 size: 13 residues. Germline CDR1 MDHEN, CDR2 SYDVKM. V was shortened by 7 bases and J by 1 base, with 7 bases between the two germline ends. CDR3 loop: CASKTGNTGELFF. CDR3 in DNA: TGTGCCAGCAAGACAGGGAACACCGGGGAGCTGTTTTTT.

The CDR3 bases are TGTGCCAGCAAGGGTTCGACAGGGGGCGCGAACACCATATATTTT. Protein product: CASKGSTGGANTIYF. The chain links TRBV2 to TRBJ1-3; 10 nucleotides agree with TRBD1. The V and J ends lost 7 bases and 7 bases, in that order; junction bases with no gene match: 10. The CDR3 extends over 15 amino acids. Per germline, CDR1 SNHLY and CDR2 FYNNEI.

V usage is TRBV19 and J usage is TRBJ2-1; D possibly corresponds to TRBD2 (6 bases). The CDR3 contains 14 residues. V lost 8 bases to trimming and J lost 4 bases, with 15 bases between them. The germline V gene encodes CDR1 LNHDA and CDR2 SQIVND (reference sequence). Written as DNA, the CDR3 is TGTGCCAGTGGGCCGGGACTGGCTTACAATGAGCAGTTCTTC. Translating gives CASGPGLAYNEQFF.

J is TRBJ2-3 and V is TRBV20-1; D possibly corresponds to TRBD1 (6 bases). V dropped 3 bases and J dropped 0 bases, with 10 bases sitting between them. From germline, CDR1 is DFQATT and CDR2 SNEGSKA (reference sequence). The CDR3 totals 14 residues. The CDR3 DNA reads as TGCAGTGCTAGTAGGCAGGGGAGCACAGATACGCAGTATTTT. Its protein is CSASRQGSTDTQYF.

CDR3: CASSLSPLGTGELFF. CDR3 sequence (DNA): TGTGCCAGCAGCTTATCACCTCTCGGGACCGGGGAGCTGTTTTTT. J is TRBJ2-2 and V is TRBV7-6; no firm D call. Per the germline V gene, CDR1 is SGHVS and CDR2 is FNYEAQ. The CDR3 contains 15 residues. The V gene lost 2 bases and the J gene lost 5 bases, with 12 bases spanning the gap.

The CDR3 loop is CASSEFASGSSYEQYF. In DNA, the CDR3 is TGTGCCAGCAGTGAATTCGCTAGCGGTAGCTCCTACGAGCAGTACTTC. The V and J genes are TRBV25-1 and TRBJ2-7, with 7 bases fitting TRBD2. The germline V gene has CDR1 MGHDK and CDR2 SYGVNS. The CDR3 loop spans 16 amino acids. V lost 1 base and J lost 0; bases outside the gene matches: 6.

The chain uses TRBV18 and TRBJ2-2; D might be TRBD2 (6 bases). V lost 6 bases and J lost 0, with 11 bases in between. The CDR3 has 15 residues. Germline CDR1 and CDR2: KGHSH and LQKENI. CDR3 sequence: CASSMGTSNTGELFF. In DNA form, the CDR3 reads TGTGCCAGCTCGATGGGGACTTCGAACACCGGGGAGCTGTTTTTT.

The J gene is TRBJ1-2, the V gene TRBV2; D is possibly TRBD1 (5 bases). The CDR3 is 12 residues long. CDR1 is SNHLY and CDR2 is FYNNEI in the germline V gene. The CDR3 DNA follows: TGTGCTTCGTCAGGGTATAAAGATGGCTACACCTTC. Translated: CASSGYKDGYTF.

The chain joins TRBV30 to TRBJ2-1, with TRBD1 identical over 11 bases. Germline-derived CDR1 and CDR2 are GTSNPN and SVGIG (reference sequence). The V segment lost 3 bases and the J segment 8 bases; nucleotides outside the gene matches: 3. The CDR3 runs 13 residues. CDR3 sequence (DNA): TGTGCCTGGAGCGGGGACAGGGGGGATGAGCAGTTCTTC. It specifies CAWSGDRGDEQFF.

The DNA for the CDR3 is TGTGCCAGCAGCTTAAGGGGTCCCGGGGCTAGCGGGAACTACAATGAGCAGTTCTTC. Translation gives CASSLRGPGASGNYNEQFF. V usage is TRBV7-9 and J usage is TRBJ2-1, with TRBD2 matching over 9 bases. Germline loops: CDR1 SEHNR, CDR2 FQNEAQ (reference sequence). V lost 2 bases, J lost 3 bases, and 14 bases stayed unmatched. This CDR3 is 19 amino acids long.

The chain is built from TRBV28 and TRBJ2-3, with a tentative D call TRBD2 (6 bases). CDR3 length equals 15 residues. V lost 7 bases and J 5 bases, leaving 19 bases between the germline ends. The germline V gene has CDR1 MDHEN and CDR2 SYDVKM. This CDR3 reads CASNLAETWIDTQYF. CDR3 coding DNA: TGTGCCAGCAACTTAGCGGAAACTTGGATAGATACGCAGTATTTT. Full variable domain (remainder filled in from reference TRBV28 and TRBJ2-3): DVKVTQSSRYLVKRTGEKVFLECVQDMDHENMFWYRQDPGLGLRLIYFSYDVKMKEKGDIPEGYSVSREKKERFSLILESASTNQTSMYLCASNLAETWIDTQYFGPGTRLTVL.

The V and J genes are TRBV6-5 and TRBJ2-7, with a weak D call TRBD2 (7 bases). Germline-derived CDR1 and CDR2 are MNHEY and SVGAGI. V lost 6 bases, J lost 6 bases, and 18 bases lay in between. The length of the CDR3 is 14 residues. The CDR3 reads CASSFRGATTEQYF. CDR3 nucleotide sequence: TGTGCCAGCAGCTTCCGGGGGGCAACTACCGAGCAGTACTTC.

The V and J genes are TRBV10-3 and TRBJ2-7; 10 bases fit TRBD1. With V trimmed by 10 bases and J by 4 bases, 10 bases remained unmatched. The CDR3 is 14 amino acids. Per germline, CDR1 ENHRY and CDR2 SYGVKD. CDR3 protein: CASSGTGVTYEQYF. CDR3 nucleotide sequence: TGTGCCAGCAGCGGGACAGGGGTCACTTACGAGCAGTACTTC.

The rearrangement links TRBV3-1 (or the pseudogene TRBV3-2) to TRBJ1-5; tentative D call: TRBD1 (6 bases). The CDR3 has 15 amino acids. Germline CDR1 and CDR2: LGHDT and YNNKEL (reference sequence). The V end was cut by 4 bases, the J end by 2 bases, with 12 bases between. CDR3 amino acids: CASSPGVYGNQPQHF. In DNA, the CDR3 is TGTGCCAGCAGCCCAGGGGTATATGGCAATCAGCCCCAGCATTTT.

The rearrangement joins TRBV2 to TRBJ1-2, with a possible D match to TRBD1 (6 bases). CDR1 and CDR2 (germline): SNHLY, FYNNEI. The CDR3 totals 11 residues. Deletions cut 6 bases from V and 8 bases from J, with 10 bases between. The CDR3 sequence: CASRVDRGYTF. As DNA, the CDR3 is TGTGCCAGCAGGGTCGACAGGGGCTACACCTTC.

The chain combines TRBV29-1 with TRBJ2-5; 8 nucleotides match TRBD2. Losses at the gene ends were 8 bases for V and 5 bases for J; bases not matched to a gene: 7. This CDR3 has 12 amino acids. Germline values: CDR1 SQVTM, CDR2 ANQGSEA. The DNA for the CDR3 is TGCAGCCTCCGGCCGGGGGGGGAGACCCAGTACTTC. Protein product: CSLRPGGETQYF.

This CDR3 reads CASSAWDRQETQYF. The CDR3 nucleotides are TGTGCCAGCAGCGCATGGGACAGGCAAGAGACCCAGTACTTC. This sequence joins TRBV3-1 (or the pseudogene TRBV3-2) and TRBJ2-5; 8 bases line up with TRBD1. With V trimmed by 5 bases and J by 2 bases, 4 bases remained unmatched. The germline CDR1 and CDR2 sequences are LGHDT and YNNKEL (reference sequence). The CDR3 is 14 amino acids.

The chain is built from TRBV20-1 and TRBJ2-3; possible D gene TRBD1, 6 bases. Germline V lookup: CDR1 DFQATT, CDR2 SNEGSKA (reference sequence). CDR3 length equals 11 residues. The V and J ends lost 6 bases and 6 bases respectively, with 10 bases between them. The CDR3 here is CSASGVDTQYF. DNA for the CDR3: TGCAGTGCCTCAGGGGTGGATACGCAGTATTTT.

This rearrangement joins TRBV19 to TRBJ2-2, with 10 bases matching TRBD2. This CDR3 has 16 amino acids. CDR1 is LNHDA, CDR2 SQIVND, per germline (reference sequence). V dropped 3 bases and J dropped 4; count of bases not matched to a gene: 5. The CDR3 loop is CASSIPSGRGTGELFF. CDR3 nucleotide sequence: TGTGCCAGTAGTATCCCTAGCGGGAGAGGCACCGGGGAGCTGTTTTTT.